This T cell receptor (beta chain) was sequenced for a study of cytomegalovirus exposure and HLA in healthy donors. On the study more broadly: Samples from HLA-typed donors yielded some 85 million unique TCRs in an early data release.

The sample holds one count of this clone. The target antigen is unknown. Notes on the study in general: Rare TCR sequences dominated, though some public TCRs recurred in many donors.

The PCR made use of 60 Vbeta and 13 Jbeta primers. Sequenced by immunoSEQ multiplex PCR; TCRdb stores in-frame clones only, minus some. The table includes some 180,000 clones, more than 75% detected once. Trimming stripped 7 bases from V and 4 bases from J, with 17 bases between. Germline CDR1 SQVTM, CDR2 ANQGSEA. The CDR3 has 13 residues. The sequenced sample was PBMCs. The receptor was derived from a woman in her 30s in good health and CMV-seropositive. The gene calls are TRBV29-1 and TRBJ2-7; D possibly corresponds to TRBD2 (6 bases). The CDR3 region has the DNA TGCAGCGCGGGATCCGGGAGTCTTTACGAGCAGTACTTC. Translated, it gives CSAGSGSLYEQYF.